Detailed here is one TCR beta chain. The entry originates in a study of blood T cell repertoires in COVID-19. In the study overall: From the United States, Italy and Spain came samples of acute and convalescent COVID-19. PBMCs, B-cell-depleted T cells, or T cells provided the cDNA or gDNA that made up the material.

The method was immunoSEQ multiplex PCR; TCRdb's version includes in-frame clones alone and lacks a portion of them. Of roughly 160,000 clones in the sample, 88% were seen once. V lost 3 bases, J lost 7 bases, and 10 bases lay in between. The germline V gene encodes CDR1 SGHNT and CDR2 YENEEA. CDR3 length: 13 amino acids. Sequenced material: peripheral blood. The chain links TRBV11-3 to TRBJ2-1, with D possibly TRBD2 on 6 matching bases. The TCR comes from a man in his fifties or sixties with acute or convalescent COVID-19. The CDR3 protein is CASSFYSGNEQFF. CDR3 DNA sequence: TGTGCCAGCAGCTTTTACAGCGGGAATGAGCAGTTCTTC.